This T cell receptor beta chain was identified during a study of cytomegalovirus exposure and HLA in healthy donors. Study-level results: V- and J-gene trimming of TCR beta was linked (in a later analysis) to a missense DCLRE1C variant.

The CDR3 sequence is 15 residues long. The germline V gene has CDR1 SGDLS and CDR2 YYNGEE. The V gene lost 1 base and the J gene lost 1 base, with 9 bases spanning the gap. This clone was seen only a few times. The antigen is not known. Vbeta (60) and Jbeta (13) primers were used in the PCR. Libraries were prepared by immunoSEQ multiplex PCR; TCRdb keeps only in-frame clonotypes and omits some of them. The sample records 100,000 to 150,000 clones, more than 60% being singletons. The receptor comes from a woman aged 35 to 49 in good health and CMV-seronegative. The chain carries TRBV9 and TRBJ2-1, with a possible D match to TRBD2 (5 bases). Sequences were obtained from PBMCs. The CDR3 coding sequence is TGTGCCAGCAGCGTATCACTAGGGTCCTACAATGAGCAGTTCTTC. It translates to CASSVSLGSYNEQFF.